A selection of T cell receptor beta chains follows, all from one sample in a study of blood T cell repertoires in COVID-19. Here immunoSEQ multiplex PCR was the method, and the copy in TCRdb shows in-frame clones only, minus some. The data show about 170,000 clones, with 65% to 85% seen just once and about 3.5% held by the top ten. What was sequenced was PBMCs or T cells enriched from blood (not recorded which). These receptors were obtained from a woman aged 50 to 65 in a cohort exposed to, infected with or recovered from COVID-19 (not recorded which). The CDR3 runs from the conserved cysteine through the conserved F or W. A D gene is named only where the DNA matches it firmly. Clone size, where shown, is once, few, many, or a class for clones that have expanded.

TGTGCCAGCAGTTCGGACAGGGGGCGGGAGACCCAGTACTTC,CASSSDRGRETQYF,TRBJ2-5,TRBV2,TRBD1,-
TGTGCCTGGAGTCACAGGCCTGGCTACACCTTC,CAWSHRPGYTF,TRBJ1-2,TRBV30,-,-
TGTGCCAGCAGTTTTCGACAGGGCCAAAACATTCAGTACTTC,CASSFRQGQNIQYF,TRBJ2-4,TRBV28,TRBD1,-
TGTGCCTGGAGTACTCCAAATACGCAGTATTTT,CAWSTPNTQYF,TRBJ2-3,TRBV30,-,-
TGTGCCAGCCAGGACAGGGGGCTTGCTAATGAAAAACTGTTTTTT,CASQDRGLANEKLFF,TRBJ1-4,TRBV6-5,TRBD1,once
TGTGCCAGCAGCCTCCCCGTTCCGGGAGGAGCTGAAGCTTTCTTT,CASSLPVPGGAEAFF,TRBJ1-1,TRBV3-1/TRBV3-2,-,-
TGTGCCAGCAGCAATCCGGGACTAGCGGGAGTTGAAGAGCAGTACTTC,CASSNPGLAGVEEQYF,TRBJ2-7,TRBV7-9,TRBD2,-
TGTGCCAGCAGCCGCCCCCAAGGGGCCTCTGGCTACACCTTC,CASSRPQGASGYTF,TRBJ1-2,TRBV6-2/TRBV6-3,-,-
TGTGCCAGCAGTCACGGGGGAGATAACACCGGGGAGCTGTTTTTT,CASSHGGDNTGELFF,TRBJ2-2,TRBV6-2/TRBV6-3,-,-
TGTGCCAGCAGCCCATGGACAGGGGTTAAATCTGCCGGGGAGCTGTTTTTT,CASSPWTGVKSAGELFF,TRBJ2-2,TRBV7-6,TRBD1,-
TGCGCCAGCAGCTTGGAAGGGGCGGGAGTTAGGGAAGATACGCAGTATTTT,CASSLEGAGVREDTQYF,TRBJ2-3,TRBV5-1,TRBD2,-
TGTGCCAGCAGTGTTGGGACTCCTATGTCGGGCACAGATACGCAGTATTTT,CASSVGTPMSGTDTQYF,TRBJ2-3,TRBV2,-,-
TGTGCCAGCTCACCGGGCGTAGACTATGGCTACACCTTC,CASSPGVDYGYTF,TRBJ1-2,TRBV18,-,-
TGTGCCAGCAGTCCGACATCCAATGAGCAGTTCTTC,CASSPTSNEQFF,TRBJ2-1,TRBV12-3/TRBV12-4,-,-
TGTGCCAGTAGTATGGCCGTAACCTACGAGCAGTACTTC,CASSMAVTYEQYF,TRBJ2-7,TRBV19,-,-
TGTGCCAGCAGCTTATCGGGGAGCTCCTACAATGAGCAGTTCTTC,CASSLSGSSYNEQFF,TRBJ2-1,TRBV7-2,-,-
TGTGCCAGCAGTCAACGACTAGCGGCGATGAGAGATACGCAGTATTTT,CASSQRLAAMRDTQYF,TRBJ2-3,TRBV6-2/TRBV6-3,TRBD2,-
TGTGCCAGCAGTTTATCGGGAGATCACACCGGGGAGCTGTTTTTT,CASSLSGDHTGELFF,TRBJ2-2,TRBV28,-,-
TGTGCCAGCAGTGACAGGGCTTATAGCAATCAGCCCCAGCATTTT,CASSDRAYSNQPQHF,TRBJ1-5,TRBV2,-,-
TGTGCCAGCAGCTCGCAGGTGGCTGAAGCTTTCTTT,CASSSQVAEAFF,TRBJ1-1,TRBV11-1,-,-
TGCGCCAGCAGCGCCGTACTGACAAGCACTGAAGCTTTCTTT,CASSAVLTSTEAFF,TRBJ1-1,TRBV5-1,-,-
TGTGCCAGCAGCTATCTAGTAGCGGGACGAGAGACCCAGTACTTC,CASSYLVAGRETQYF,TRBJ2-5,TRBV5-6,TRBD2,-
TGTGCCAGCAGTGAAGCGGGAGTCTCTAGGCAGTACTTC,CASSEAGVSRQYF,TRBJ2-7,TRBV25-1,TRBD2,-
TGTGCCAGCAGTTTCGGCGGCCGGAACACCGGGGAGCTGTTTTTT,CASSFGGRNTGELFF,TRBJ2-2,TRBV28,-,-
TGTGCCAGCAGTACCCCTCGAGGACTTAACTATGGCTACACCTTC,CASSTPRGLNYGYTF,TRBJ1-2,TRBV6-5,-,few
TGTGCCAGCAGGGGGACAGGGGGGTATGGCTACACCTTC,CASRGTGGYGYTF,TRBJ1-2,TRBV28,TRBD1,few
TGTGCCAGTAGTATTGAAGGTGGGGAGAAGCCCCAGCATTTT,CASSIEGGEKPQHF,TRBJ1-5,TRBV19,-,-
TGTGCCAGTAGTAGGGACAGGAGCTACTACGAGCAGTACTTC,CASSRDRSYYEQYF,TRBJ2-7,TRBV19,TRBD1,-
TGTGCCAGTAGTCAAGAAGCCTCGGGCTATGGCTACACCTTC,CASSQEASGYGYTF,TRBJ1-2,TRBV19,-,few
TGCGCCAGCAGCTTGGAGGGGGCCACTGGAAACACCATATATTTT,CASSLEGATGNTIYF,TRBJ1-3,TRBV5-1,TRBD1,-
TGTGCCAGCAGCGGTGGACAGCTTAATGAAAAACTGTTTTTT,CASSGGQLNEKLFF,TRBJ1-4,TRBV28,-,-
TGTGCCAGCAGCCAAACCCCGGGACAGGGCTTAACCGGGGAGCTGTTTTTT,CASSQTPGQGLTGELFF,TRBJ2-2,TRBV7-9,TRBD1,-
TGTGCCAGCAGCTCGGGCGGGGAGCAGTTCTTC,CASSSGGEQFF,TRBJ2-1,TRBV11-3,-,-
TGTGCCAGCAGTGAGGGACAGGGTACAGTTCAGCCCCAGCATTTT,CASSEGQGTVQPQHF,TRBJ1-5,TRBV6-1,TRBD1,-
TGTGCCAGCAGCCAAGATCCGGGACAGGGGCACTCTGGAAACACCATATATTTT,CASSQDPGQGHSGNTIYF,TRBJ1-3,TRBV14,TRBD1,few
TGTGCCAGCAGCTTAGGGGACAGCTCTGGAAACACCATATATTTT,CASSLGDSSGNTIYF,TRBJ1-3,TRBV13,-,-
TGCGCCAGCAGCCCGGGGAGTAGAGGGCGGTCATACAATGAGCAGTTCTTC,CASSPGSRGRSYNEQFF,TRBJ2-1,TRBV5-1,-,once
TGTGCCAGCAGCTTGGAGCCGTGGAGCTCCTACAATGAGCAGTTCTTC,CASSLEPWSSYNEQFF,TRBJ2-1,TRBV5-6,-,many
TGTGCCAGCACCGATAGACTAGCGGGATCCTACAATGAGCAGTTCTTC,CASTDRLAGSYNEQFF,TRBJ2-1,TRBV28,TRBD2,few
TGTGCCAGCAAAAAAAACTCCCCGGGAGGTTACCTATTAAACTATGGCTACACCTTC,CASKKNSPGGYLLNYGYTF,TRBJ1-2,TRBV2,-,-
TGTGCCAGCAGCTTATCAGCGGGGGTCTACAATGAGCAGTTCTTC,CASSLSAGVYNEQFF,TRBJ2-1,TRBV7-2,TRBD2,-
TGTGCCAGCAGAACCGACAGGGTGAACACTGAAGCTTTCTTT,CASRTDRVNTEAFF,TRBJ1-1,TRBV6-5,TRBD1,-
TGTGCCAGTAGTATAAGTCCCGGCCAGAGGGAAGCTTTCTTT,CASSISPGQREAFF,TRBJ1-1,TRBV19,-,-
TGTGCCAGCAGTGTATACCGGGACAGGGGAAAGGCTGAAAAACTGTTTTTT,CASSVYRDRGKAEKLFF,TRBJ1-4,TRBV5-8,TRBD1,-
TGTGCCAGCATTTCGTCGGGGAACTATGGCTACACCTTC,CASISSGNYGYTF,TRBJ1-2,TRBV6-5,-,-
TGCAGCGTCTATGGGACTTACACAGATACGCAGTATTTT,CSVYGTYTDTQYF,TRBJ2-3,TRBV29-1,-,-
TGCGCCAGCAGCCAAGATCGAGCTCAGCCCCAGCATTTT,CASSQDRAQPQHF,TRBJ1-5,TRBV4-3,-,-
TGTGCCATCAGTGAGTCGGAGGGGACAGGGAAAAGAGGCGGCTACACCTTC,CAISESEGTGKRGGYTF,TRBJ1-2,TRBV10-3,TRBD1,-
TGTGCCACCAGTGATTTGGGACTAGCGGGGGAGACCCAGTACTTC,CATSDLGLAGETQYF,TRBJ2-5,TRBV24-1,TRBD2,-
TGTGCCAGCAGTGAAAGAGGTTACGAGCAGTACTTC,CASSERGYEQYF,TRBJ2-7,TRBV2,-,-
TGTGCCAGCTCACCAAATCCAGGGGGTGACTATGGCTACACCTTC,CASSPNPGGDYGYTF,TRBJ1-2,TRBV18,TRBD1,-